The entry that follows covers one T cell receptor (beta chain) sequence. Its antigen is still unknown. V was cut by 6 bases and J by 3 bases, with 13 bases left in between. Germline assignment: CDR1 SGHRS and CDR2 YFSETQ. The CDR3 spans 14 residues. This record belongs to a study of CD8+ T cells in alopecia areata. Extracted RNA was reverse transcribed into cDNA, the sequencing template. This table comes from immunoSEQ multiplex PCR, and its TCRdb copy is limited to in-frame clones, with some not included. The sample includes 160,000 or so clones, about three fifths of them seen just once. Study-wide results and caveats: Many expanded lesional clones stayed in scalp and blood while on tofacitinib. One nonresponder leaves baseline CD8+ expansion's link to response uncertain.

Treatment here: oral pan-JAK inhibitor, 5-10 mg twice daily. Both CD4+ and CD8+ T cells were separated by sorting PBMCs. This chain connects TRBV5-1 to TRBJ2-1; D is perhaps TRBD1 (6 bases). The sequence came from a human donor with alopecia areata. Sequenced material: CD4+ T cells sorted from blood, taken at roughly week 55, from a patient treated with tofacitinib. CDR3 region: CASTRDTVYNEQFF. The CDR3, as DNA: TGCGCCAGCACCCGGGACACAGTCTACAATGAGCAGTTCTTC.